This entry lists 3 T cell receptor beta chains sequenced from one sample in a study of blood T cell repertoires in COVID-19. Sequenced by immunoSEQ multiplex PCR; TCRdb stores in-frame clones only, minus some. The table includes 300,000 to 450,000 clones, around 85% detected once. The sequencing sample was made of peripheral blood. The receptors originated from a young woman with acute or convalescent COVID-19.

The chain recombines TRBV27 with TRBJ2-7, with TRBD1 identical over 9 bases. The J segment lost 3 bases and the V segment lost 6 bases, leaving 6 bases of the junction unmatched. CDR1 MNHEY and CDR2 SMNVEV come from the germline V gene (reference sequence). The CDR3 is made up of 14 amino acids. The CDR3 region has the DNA TGTGCCAGCAGATCCGGGACAGGGAACTACGAGCAGTACTTC. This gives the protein CASRSGTGNYEQYF.

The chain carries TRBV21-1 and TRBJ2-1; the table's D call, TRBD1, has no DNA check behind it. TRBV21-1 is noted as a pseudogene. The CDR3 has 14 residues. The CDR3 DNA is TGTGCCAGCAGCAAAAACAGGTCCTACAATGAGCAGTTCTTC. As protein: CASSKNRSYNEQFF.

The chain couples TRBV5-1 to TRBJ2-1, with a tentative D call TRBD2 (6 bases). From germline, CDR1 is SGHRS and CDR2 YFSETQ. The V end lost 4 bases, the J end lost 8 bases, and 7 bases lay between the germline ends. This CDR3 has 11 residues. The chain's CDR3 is CASSREYEQFF. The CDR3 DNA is TGCGCCAGCAGCCGGGAGTATGAGCAGTTCTTC.